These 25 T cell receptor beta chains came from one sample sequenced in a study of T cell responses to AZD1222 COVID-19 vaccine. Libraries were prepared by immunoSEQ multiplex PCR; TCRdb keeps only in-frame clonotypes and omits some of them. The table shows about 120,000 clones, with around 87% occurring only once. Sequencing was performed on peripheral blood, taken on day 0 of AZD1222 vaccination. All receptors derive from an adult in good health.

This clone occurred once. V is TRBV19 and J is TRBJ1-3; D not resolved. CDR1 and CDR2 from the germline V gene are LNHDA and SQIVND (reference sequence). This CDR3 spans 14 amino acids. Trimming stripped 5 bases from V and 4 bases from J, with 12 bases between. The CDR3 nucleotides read TGTGCCAGTAGTCTTCGGACGGTCGGAAACACCATATATTTT. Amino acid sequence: CASSLRTVGNTIYF.

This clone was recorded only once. CDR3 amino acids: CATSRPDQPQHF. The CDR3 DNA reads as TGTGCCACCAGTCGCCCCGATCAGCCCCAGCATTTT. The rearrangement joins TRBV24-1 to TRBJ1-5; no definite D call. CDR1 is KGHDR and CDR2 is SFDVKD in the germline V gene. V was pared by 6 bases and J by 5 bases, with 7 bases between. The CDR3 has 12 amino acids.

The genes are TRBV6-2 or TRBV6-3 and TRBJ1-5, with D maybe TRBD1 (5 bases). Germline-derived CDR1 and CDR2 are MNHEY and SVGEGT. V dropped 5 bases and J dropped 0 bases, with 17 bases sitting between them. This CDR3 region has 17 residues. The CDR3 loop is CASSPPSGGNSNQPQHF. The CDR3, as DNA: TGTGCCAGCAGTCCACCCAGTGGGGGGAATAGCAATCAGCCCCAGCATTTT.

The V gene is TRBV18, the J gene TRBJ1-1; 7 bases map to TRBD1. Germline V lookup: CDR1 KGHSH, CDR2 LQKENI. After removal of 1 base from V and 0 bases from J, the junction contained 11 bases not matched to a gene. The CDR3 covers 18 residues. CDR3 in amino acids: CASSPLNPGQGVNTEAFF. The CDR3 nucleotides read TGTGCCAGCTCACCACTGAACCCGGGGCAGGGGGTGAACACTGAAGCTTTCTTT.

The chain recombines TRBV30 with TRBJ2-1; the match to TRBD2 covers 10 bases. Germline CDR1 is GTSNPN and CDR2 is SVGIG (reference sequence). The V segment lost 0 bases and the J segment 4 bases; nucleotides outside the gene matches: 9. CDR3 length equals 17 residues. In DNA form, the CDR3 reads TGTGCCTGGAGTGTGATGGCTAGCGGGAGTGATTACAATGAGCAGTTCTTC. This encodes CAWSVMASGSDYNEQFF.

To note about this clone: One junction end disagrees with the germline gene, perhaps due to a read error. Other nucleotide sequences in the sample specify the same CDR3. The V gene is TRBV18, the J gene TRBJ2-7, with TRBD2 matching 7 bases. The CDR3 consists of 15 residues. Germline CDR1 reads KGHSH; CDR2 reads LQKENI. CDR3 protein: CASSPFREDFHEQYF. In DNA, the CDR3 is TGTGCCAGCTCACCATTCCGGGAGGATTTCCACGAGCAGTACTTT.

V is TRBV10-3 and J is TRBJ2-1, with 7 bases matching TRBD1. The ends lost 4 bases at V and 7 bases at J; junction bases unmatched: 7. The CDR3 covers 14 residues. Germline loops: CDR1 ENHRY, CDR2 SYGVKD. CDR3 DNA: TGTGCCATCAGTGGACAGGGACAAGGAAATGAGCAGTTCTTC. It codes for CAISGQGQGNEQFF.

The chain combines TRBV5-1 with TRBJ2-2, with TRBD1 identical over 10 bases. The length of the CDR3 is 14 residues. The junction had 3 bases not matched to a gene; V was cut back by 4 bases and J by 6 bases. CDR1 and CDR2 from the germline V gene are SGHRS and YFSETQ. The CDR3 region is CASSGTGEAGELFF. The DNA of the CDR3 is TGCGCCAGCAGCGGGACAGGGGAGGCCGGGGAGCTGTTTTTT.

CDR3 in DNA: TGTGCCAGCAGCCAAGATGCAGGGGCCGGCACTGAAGCTTTCTTT. This translates into CASSQDAGAGTEAFF. The gene calls are TRBV3-1 (or the pseudogene TRBV3-2) and TRBJ1-1; a weak D match, TRBD1 (6 bases). The V and J ends lost 0 bases and 4 bases respectively, with 12 bases between them. There are 15 residues in the CDR3. Looked up from germline, CDR1 is LGHDT and CDR2 is YNNKEL (reference sequence).

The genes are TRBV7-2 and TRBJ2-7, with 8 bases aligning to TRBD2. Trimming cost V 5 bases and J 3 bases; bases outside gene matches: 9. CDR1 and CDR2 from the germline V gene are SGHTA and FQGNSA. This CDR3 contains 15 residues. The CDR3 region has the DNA TGTGCCAGCAGCCCCGGGACTAGTCTTAGCTACGAGCAGTACTTC. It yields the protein CASSPGTSLSYEQYF.

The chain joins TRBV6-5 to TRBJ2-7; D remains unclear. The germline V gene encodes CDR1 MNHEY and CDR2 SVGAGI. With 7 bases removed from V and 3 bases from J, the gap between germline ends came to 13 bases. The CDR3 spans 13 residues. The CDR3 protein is CASNQPSIYEQYF. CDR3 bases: TGTGCCAGCAATCAGCCCTCTATCTACGAGCAGTACTTC.

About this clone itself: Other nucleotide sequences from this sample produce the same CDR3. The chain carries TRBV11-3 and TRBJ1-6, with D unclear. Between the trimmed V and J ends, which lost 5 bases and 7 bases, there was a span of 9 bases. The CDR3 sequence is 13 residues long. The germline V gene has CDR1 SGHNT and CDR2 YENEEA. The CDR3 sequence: CASSPGPNSPLHF. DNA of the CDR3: TGTGCCAGCAGCCCCGGGCCGAATTCACCCCTCCACTTT.

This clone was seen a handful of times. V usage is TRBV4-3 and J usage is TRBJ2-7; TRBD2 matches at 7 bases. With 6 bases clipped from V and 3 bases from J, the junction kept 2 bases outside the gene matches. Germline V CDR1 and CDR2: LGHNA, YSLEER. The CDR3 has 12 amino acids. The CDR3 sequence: CASRRTSYEQYF. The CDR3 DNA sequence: TGCGCCAGCAGAAGGACTAGCTACGAGCAGTACTTC.

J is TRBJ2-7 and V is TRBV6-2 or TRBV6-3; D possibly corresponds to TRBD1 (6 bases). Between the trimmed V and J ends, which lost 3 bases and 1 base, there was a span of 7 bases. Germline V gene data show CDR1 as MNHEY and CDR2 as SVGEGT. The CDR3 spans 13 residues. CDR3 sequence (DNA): TGTGCCAGCAGTTATGGACAGTCCTACGAGCAGTACTTC. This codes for CASSYGQSYEQYF.

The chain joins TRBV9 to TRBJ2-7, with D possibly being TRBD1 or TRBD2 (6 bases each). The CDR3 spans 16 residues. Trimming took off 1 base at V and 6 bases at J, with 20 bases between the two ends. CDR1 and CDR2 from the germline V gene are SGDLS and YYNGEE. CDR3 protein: CASSVSGSGQPREQYF. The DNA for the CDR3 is TGTGCCAGCAGCGTAAGTGGTAGCGGACAGCCTCGCGAGCAGTACTTC.

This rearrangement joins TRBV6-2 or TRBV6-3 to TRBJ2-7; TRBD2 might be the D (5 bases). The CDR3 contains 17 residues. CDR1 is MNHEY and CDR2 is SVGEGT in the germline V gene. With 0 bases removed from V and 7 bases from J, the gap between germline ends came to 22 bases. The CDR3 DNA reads TGTGCCAGCAGTTACTCGAGCTTCAGAGGGAGTCTCGGTGAGCAGTACTTC. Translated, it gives CASSYSSFRGSLGEQYF.

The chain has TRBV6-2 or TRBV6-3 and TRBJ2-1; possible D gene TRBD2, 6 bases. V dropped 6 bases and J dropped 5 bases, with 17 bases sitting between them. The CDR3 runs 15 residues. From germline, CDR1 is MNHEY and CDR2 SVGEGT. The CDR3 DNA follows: TGTGCCAGCAGCCCTAGCGAGTGGGGAGACAATGAGCAGTTCTTC. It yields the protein CASSPSEWGDNEQFF.

The CDR3 region has the DNA TGTGCCAGTAGTCTGAATCGGGACGGACCTACTCAGCAGTACTTC. Residues: CASSLNRDGPTQQYF. The J gene is TRBJ2-7, the V gene TRBV19, with D possibly called TRBD1 or TRBD2 (5 bases each). The CDR3 runs to 15 residues. Germline CDR1 and CDR2: LNHDA and SQIVND (reference sequence). V dropped 5 bases and J dropped 8 bases, with 22 bases sitting between them.

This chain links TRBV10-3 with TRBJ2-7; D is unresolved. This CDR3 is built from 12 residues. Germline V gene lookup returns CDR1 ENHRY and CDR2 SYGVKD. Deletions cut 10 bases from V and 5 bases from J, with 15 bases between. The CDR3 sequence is CATTGRTDEQYF. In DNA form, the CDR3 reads TGTGCCACGACGGGTCGTACTGACGAGCAGTACTTC.

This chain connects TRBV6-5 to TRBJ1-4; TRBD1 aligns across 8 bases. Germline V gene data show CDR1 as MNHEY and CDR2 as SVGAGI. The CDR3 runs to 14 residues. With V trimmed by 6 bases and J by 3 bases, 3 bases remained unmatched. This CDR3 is CASRTTGANEKLFF. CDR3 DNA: TGTGCCAGCAGGACGACAGGGGCTAATGAAAAACTGTTTTTT.

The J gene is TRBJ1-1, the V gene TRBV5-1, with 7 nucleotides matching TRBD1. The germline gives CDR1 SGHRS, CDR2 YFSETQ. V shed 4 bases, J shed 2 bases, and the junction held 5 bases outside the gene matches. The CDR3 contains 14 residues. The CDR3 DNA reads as TGCGCCAGCAGCAGGCAGGGGGTAAACACTGAAGCTTTCTTT. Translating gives CASSRQGVNTEAFF.

The CDR3 DNA sequence: TGCGCCAGCAGCCAAGACGGGGCGGGGTCCTACTACGAGCAGTACTTC. Residues: CASSQDGAGSYYEQYF. The V gene is TRBV4-1, the J gene TRBJ2-7; the D gene is possibly TRBD2 (6 bases). V was trimmed by 0 bases and J by 3 bases, leaving 15 bases between them. This CDR3 contains 16 residues. The V gene's germline CDR1 is MGHRA and CDR2 YSYEKL.

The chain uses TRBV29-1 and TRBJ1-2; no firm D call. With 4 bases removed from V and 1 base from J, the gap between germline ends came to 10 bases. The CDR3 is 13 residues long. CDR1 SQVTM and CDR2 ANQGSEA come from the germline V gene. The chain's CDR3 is CSVGGQDNYGYTF. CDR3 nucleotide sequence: TGCAGCGTTGGGGGTCAGGATAACTATGGCTACACCTTC.

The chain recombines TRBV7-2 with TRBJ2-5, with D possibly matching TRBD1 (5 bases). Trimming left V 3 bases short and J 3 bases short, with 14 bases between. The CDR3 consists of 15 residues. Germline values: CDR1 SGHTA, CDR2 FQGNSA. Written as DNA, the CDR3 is TGTGCCAGCAGCTTGGGGCCCGGCAGGGAAGAGACCCAGTACTTC. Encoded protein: CASSLGPGREETQYF.

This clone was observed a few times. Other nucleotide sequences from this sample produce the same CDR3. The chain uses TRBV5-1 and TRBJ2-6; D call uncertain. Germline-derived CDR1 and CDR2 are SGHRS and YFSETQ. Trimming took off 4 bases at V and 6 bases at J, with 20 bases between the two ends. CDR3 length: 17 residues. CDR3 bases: TGCGCCAGCAGCGTAGGCTCTTCCCGTCTGGCGGCCAACGTCCTGACTTTC. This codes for CASSVGSSRLAANVLTF.